This T cell receptor beta chain was found in a study of Ad26.COV2.S vaccination and SARS-CoV-2 variants. In germline, CDR1 is SGHTA, CDR2 FQGNSA. Between the trimmed V and J ends, which lost 5 bases and 3 bases, there was a span of 14 bases. CDR3 length equals 15 residues. Assay: immunoSEQ multiplex PCR; the TCRdb copy retains only in-frame clones and omits some. This sample yields 350,000 to 500,000 clones, of which roughly 90% are seen a single time; around 3.6% belongs to the top ten. Specified treatment: about 20 received Ad26.COV2.S at low or high dose, single or two shots; about five received placebo; per-sample allocation not given. Collection of samples fell on day 63 after the first vaccine or placebo injection.

This specimen consisted of peripheral blood, obtained in a trial of Ad26.COV2.S vaccine versus placebo. The chain recombines TRBV7-2 with TRBJ2-1; D is ambiguous. The clonotype comes from a person between 18 and 59 years old who received the Ad26.COV2.S COVID-19 vaccine or a placebo. In nucleotides, the CDR3 is TGTGCCAGCAGCCCCGAAAAAGACGACTACAATGAGCAGTTCTTC. This codes for CASSPEKDDYNEQFF.